A single sample is the source of the 29 T cell receptor beta chains below, sequenced in a study of shared clonotypes between healthy human individuals. Only in-frame clones appear in the TCRdb table, and some are missing; sequencing was by immunoSEQ multiplex PCR. The sample consists of some 2,000,000 clones, 85% to 95% of them appearing once. The sample taken for sequencing was naive CD4+ T cells sorted from blood. Subset indicated: CD45RA+ positively selected. The receptors derive from a man between 18 and 29 years old in good health.

With respect to this clone: This same CDR3 is encoded by further DNA sequences in the sample. The chain couples TRBV19 to TRBJ2-7, with D tentatively TRBD1 (5 bases). The CDR3 contains 12 residues. Trimming took 4 bases from V and 3 from J, leaving 7 bases between them. Germline V gene lookup returns CDR1 LNHDA and CDR2 SQIVND (reference sequence). CDR3 residues: CASSTQGYEQYF. CDR3 nucleotides: TGTGCCAGTAGTACCCAGGGCTACGAGCAGTACTTC.

The gene calls are TRBV28 and TRBJ1-1, with 9 bases lining up with TRBD1. The CDR3 spans 15 residues. V shed 2 bases and J 5 bases; nucleotides not matched to a gene: 6. Germline V gene lookup returns CDR1 MDHEN and CDR2 SYDVKM. The CDR3 loop is CASSLRDRGRTEAFF. CDR3 nucleotides: TGTGCCAGCAGTTTACGAGACAGGGGGAGGACTGAAGCTTTCTTT.

A note on this clone: Other DNA sequences from this sample encode an identical CDR3 as well. J is TRBJ1-1 and V is TRBV27; D possibly corresponds to TRBD1 (5 bases). Looked up from germline, CDR1 is MNHEY and CDR2 is SMNVEV (reference sequence). The CDR3 length is 15 residues. Trimming took off 0 bases at V and 2 bases at J, with 10 bases between the two ends. This chain's CDR3 is CASSLSLTVNTEAFF. The CDR3, as DNA: TGTGCCAGCAGTTTATCCCTGACAGTTAACACTGAAGCTTTCTTT.

The chain recombines TRBV11-3 with TRBJ2-7; the match to TRBD2 covers 7 bases. The CDR3 consists of 19 residues. The V gene's germline CDR1 is SGHNT and CDR2 YENEEA. V gave up 1 base and J gave up 1 base; unmatched junction bases: 16. This chain's CDR3 is CASSLGLAERKGRSYEQYF. In DNA form, the CDR3 reads TGTGCCAGCAGCTTAGGGCTAGCGGAGCGCAAAGGAAGGTCCTACGAGCAGTACTTC.

The chain combines TRBV2 with TRBJ2-1; 7 bases are shared with TRBD2. CDR1 SNHLY and CDR2 FYNNEI come from the germline V gene. This CDR3 comprises 15 residues. The V gene end was trimmed by 4 bases and the J gene end by 2 bases; junction bases not matched to a gene: 5. The CDR3 sequence is CASSGESGAYNEQFF. The CDR3, as DNA: TGTGCCAGCAGTGGCGAAAGCGGGGCCTACAATGAGCAGTTCTTC.

The V and J genes are TRBV5-1 and TRBJ2-7, with TRBD1 matching over 7 bases. The V segment lost 5 bases and the J segment 6 bases; nucleotides outside the gene matches: 11. The CDR3 spans 14 residues. CDR1 is SGHRS, CDR2 YFSETQ, per germline. CDR3 region: CASRDGQAGGEQYF. CDR3 DNA sequence: TGCGCCAGCAGGGACGGACAGGCCGGTGGCGAGCAGTACTTC.

This clone was seen a single time. The rearrangement links TRBV7-8 to TRBJ1-4; D gene ambiguous. Germline V gene data show CDR1 as SGHVS and CDR2 as FQNEAQ. The V end was cut by 5 bases, the J end by 0 bases, with 10 bases between. The CDR3 spans 15 residues. CDR3: CASSRGSATNEKLFF. In DNA, the CDR3 is TGTGCCAGCAGCCGGGGATCCGCAACTAATGAAAAACTGTTTTTT.

This clone was detected once. V is TRBV14 and J is TRBJ2-5, with a possible D match to TRBD1 (6 bases). The CDR3 has 16 amino acids. Between the trimmed V and J ends, which lost 2 bases and 0 bases, there was a span of 13 bases. Germline CDR1 and CDR2: SGHDN and FVKESK. CDR3 loop: CASSQQLGAYQETQYF. DNA for the CDR3: TGTGCCAGCAGCCAACAATTGGGGGCATACCAAGAGACCCAGTACTTC.

V is TRBV6-6 and J is TRBJ2-4; a possible D gene is TRBD2 (5 bases). This CDR3 comprises 15 residues. Germline values: CDR1 MNHNY, CDR2 SVGAGI (reference sequence). Trimming stripped 4 bases from V and 1 base from J, with 11 bases between. The CDR3 sequence is CASSSPVAAKNIQYF. Here the CDR3 DNA reads TGTGCCAGCAGTTCCCCGGTAGCGGCCAAAAACATTCAGTACTTC.

The J gene is TRBJ2-2, the V gene TRBV19, with D possibly being TRBD2 (6 bases). This CDR3 has 15 amino acids. From germline, CDR1 is LNHDA and CDR2 SQIVND (reference sequence). V was cut by 4 bases and J by 3 bases, with 12 bases left in between. CDR3 sequence: CASSRLASDTGELFF. Written as DNA, the CDR3 is TGTGCCAGTAGTAGGCTAGCGTCCGACACCGGGGAGCTGTTTTTT.

This chain links TRBV6-6 with TRBJ2-7; D not certain. The CDR3 loop spans 12 amino acids. Trimming pared 8 bases from V and 6 bases from J, leaving 14 bases between. The germline CDR1 and CDR2 sequences are MNHNY and SVGAGI (reference sequence). The CDR3 nucleotides read TGTGCCAGCTTCTCTCCCAGCCTCGAGCAGTACTTC. It yields the protein CASFSPSLEQYF.

This clone was counted a single time. This rearrangement joins TRBV9 to TRBJ2-4; tentatively, D is TRBD1 (6 bases). The CDR3 has 14 residues. CDR1 SGDLS and CDR2 YYNGEE come from the germline V gene. V lost 0 bases and J 7 bases, leaving 11 bases between the germline ends. The CDR3 region is CASSVEDSGNIQYF. The CDR3 nucleotides read TGTGCCAGCAGCGTAGAGGACAGTGGGAACATTCAGTACTTC.

The V and J genes are TRBV11-2 and TRBJ2-7; maybe TRBD1 (5 bases). The CDR3 consists of 15 residues. Between the trimmed V and J ends, which lost 5 bases and 4 bases, there was a span of 18 bases. Germline lookup yields CDR1 SGHAT and CDR2 FQNNGV. CDR3 coding DNA: TGTGCCAGCAGCCCCTCCCATCAGGGCGTATACGAGCAGTACTTC. Translation: CASSPSHQGVYEQYF.

The rearrangement uses TRBV7-9 and TRBJ2-4, with D possibly TRBD2 on 6 matching bases. V shed 0 bases and J shed 2 bases, with 14 bases lying between them. CDR3 length: 17 residues. CDR1 and CDR2 from the germline V gene are SEHNR and FQNEAQ (reference sequence). Here the CDR3 DNA reads TGTGCCAGCAGCTTAGCGGAGGGTAAGGGGACCAAAAACATTCAGTACTTC. Translating gives CASSLAEGKGTKNIQYF. The full variable domain, completed using reference TRBV7-9 and TRBJ2-4, is DTGVSQNPRHKITKRGQNVTFRCDPISEHNRLYWYRQTLGQGPEFLTYFQNEAQLEKSRLLSDRFSAERPKGSFSTLEIQRTEQGDSAMYLCASSLAEGKGTKNIQYFGAGTRLSVL.

This chain links TRBV19 with TRBJ2-7; 7 nucleotides agree with TRBD2. V was pared by 3 bases and J by 3 bases, with 8 bases of the junction left unmatched. The CDR3 totals 15 residues. CDR1 and CDR2 from the germline V gene are LNHDA and SQIVND (reference sequence). CDR3 bases: TGTGCCAGTAGTATCAGGGCGGGAGTAGGCTACGAGCAGTACTTC. It codes for CASSIRAGVGYEQYF.

The chain employs TRBV11-2 and TRBJ1-2; D call uncertain. V lost 5 bases to trimming and J lost 0 bases, with 7 bases between them. The length of the CDR3 is 13 residues. Germline lookup yields CDR1 SGHAT and CDR2 FQNNGV. The CDR3 is CASSPAPNYGYTF. CDR3 sequence (DNA): TGTGCCAGCAGCCCTGCCCCTAACTATGGCTACACCTTC.

V gene TRBV28 combines with J gene TRBJ1-6; no reliable D call. The CDR3 has 14 amino acids. Germline V gives CDR1 MDHEN, CDR2 SYDVKM. V was shortened by 2 bases and J by 8 bases, with 10 bases between the two germline ends. The CDR3 loop reads CASSLGYRDSPLHF. CDR3 sequence (DNA): TGTGCCAGCAGTTTAGGTTATAGGGATTCACCCCTCCACTTT.

This clone came up once. The chain combines TRBV6-6 with TRBJ1-5; TRBD1 matches 7 bases. The CDR3 is made up of 13 amino acids. In germline, CDR1 is MNHNY, CDR2 SVGAGI (reference sequence). Trimming cost V 5 bases and J 7 bases; bases outside gene matches: 5. The CDR3 region has the DNA TGTGCCAGCAGTCAGACAGGGCAGCAGCCCCAGCATTTT. This encodes CASSQTGQQPQHF.

This clone is a singleton in its sample. This chain links TRBV18 with TRBJ1-4, with unresolved D. CDR1 and CDR2 (germline): KGHSH, LQKENI. This CDR3 comprises 16 residues. V lost 5 bases and J lost 0, with 13 bases in between. The CDR3 nucleotides are TGTGCCAGCTCAGCATCACCCGTGACAACTAATGAAAAACTGTTTTTT. Its translation: CASSASPVTTNEKLFF.

The chain is built from TRBV4-3 and TRBJ1-5; possible D gene TRBD1, 6 bases. The germline V and J ends were trimmed by 1 base and 6 bases, with 10 bases remaining between them. The CDR3 has 14 amino acids. The germline gives CDR1 LGHNA, CDR2 YSLEER. The chain's CDR3 is CASSQARGGQPQHF. The CDR3, as DNA: TGCGCCAGCAGCCAAGCCAGGGGAGGTCAGCCCCAGCATTTT.

J is TRBJ1-6 and V is TRBV11-3; no firm D call. This CDR3 spans 13 amino acids. Trimming cost V 1 base and J 11 bases, with 9 bases left between them. Germline lookup yields CDR1 SGHNT and CDR2 YENEEA. CDR3 sequence (DNA): TGTGCCAGCAGCTTAGGGCCGGGGACACCCCTCCACTTT. Protein product: CASSLGPGTPLHF.

The V call is TRBV10-3, the J call TRBJ1-3; a possible D gene is TRBD1 (5 bases). Between the trimmed V and J ends, which lost 7 bases and 4 bases, there was a span of 8 bases. The CDR3 length is 12 residues. Germline V CDR1 and CDR2: ENHRY, SYGVKD. CDR3 region: CAITGQGNTIYF. The CDR3 DNA is TGTGCCATCACGGGGCAGGGAAACACCATATATTTT.

The chain carries TRBV6-5 and TRBJ1-6; D call uncertain. V lost 8 bases to trimming and J lost 4 bases, with 15 bases between them. Germline lookup yields CDR1 MNHEY and CDR2 SVGAGI. This CDR3 region has 15 residues. The CDR3 DNA follows: TGTGCCAGCGCCCAGATCCTTGATTATAATTCACCCCTCCACTTT. It specifies CASAQILDYNSPLHF.

Concerning this clone itself: Mismatch with germline at one junction end may stem from a read error. The J gene is TRBJ1-1, the V gene TRBV7-7; 8 bases align to TRBD1. Germline V CDR1 and CDR2: SSHAT, FNYEAQ (reference sequence). This CDR3 region has 13 residues. CDR3 nucleotide sequence: TGTGCTAGCAGCTACAGGGGGGGTACTGAAGCTTTCTTT. Protein: CASSYRGGTEAFF.

This rearrangement joins TRBV30 to TRBJ1-6; 7 bases match TRBD1. The V gene end was trimmed by 1 base and the J gene end by 9 bases; junction bases not matched to a gene: 9. In germline, CDR1 is GTSNPN, CDR2 SVGIG (reference sequence). The CDR3 is made up of 15 amino acids. The CDR3 spells CAWSGLGTATSPLHF. CDR3 DNA: TGTGCCTGGAGTGGGTTGGGGACAGCCACTTCACCCCTCCACTTT.

V usage is TRBV7-9 and J usage is TRBJ1-2; D might be TRBD1 (5 bases). This CDR3 contains 14 residues. V lost 4 bases to trimming and J lost 5 bases, with 14 bases between them. Germline CDR1 SEHNR, CDR2 FQNEAQ (reference sequence). The CDR3 coding sequence is TGTGCCAGCAGCTCAATACAGGTTGGGTATGGCTACACCTTC. Translating it yields CASSSIQVGYGYTF.

This chain connects TRBV7-2 to TRBJ2-2; D ambiguous. Germline loops: CDR1 SGHTA, CDR2 FQGNSA. Trimming took 2 bases from V and 7 from J, leaving 5 bases between them. The CDR3 is 12 residues long. As DNA, the CDR3 is TGTGCCAGCAGCTTATTAGTCGGGGAGCTGTTTTTT. This sequence encodes CASSLLVGELFF.

The CDR3: CASSGGPWEETQYF. CDR3 DNA: TGCGCCAGTTCGGGGGGGCCGTGGGAAGAGACCCAGTACTTC. The chain uses TRBV4-1 and TRBJ2-5, with 8 positions matching TRBD2. V lost 9 bases to trimming and J lost 3 bases; unmatched junction nucleotides: 9. The length of the CDR3 is 14 residues. Germline values: CDR1 MGHRA, CDR2 YSYEKL.

This clone was picked up one time. The chain joins TRBV7-8 to TRBJ1-4; no clear D. Germline CDR1 is SGHVS and CDR2 is FQNEAQ. V was pared by 7 bases and J by 5 bases, with 14 bases between. The CDR3 loop spans 14 amino acids. CDR3 protein: CASTYSQKNEKLFF. The CDR3 bases are TGTGCCAGCACGTACAGCCAAAAGAATGAAAAACTGTTTTTT. Combining the CDR3 with reference TRBV7-8 and TRBJ1-4 gives the whole variable domain GAGVSQSPRYKVAKRGQDVALRCDPISGHVSLFWYQQALGQGPEFLTYFQNEAQLDKSGLPSDRFFAERPEGSVSTLKIQRTQQEDSAVYLCASTYSQKNEKLFFGSGTQLSVL.